The 26 T cell receptor beta chains below all came from one sample that was sequenced in a study of blood T cell repertoires in COVID-19. Only in-frame clones appear in the TCRdb table, and some are missing; sequencing was by immunoSEQ multiplex PCR. The data contain approximately 37,000 clones, around 86% of them singletons. Input material: peripheral blood. The receptors derive from a man in his fifties or sixties with active COVID-19.

The CDR3 DNA reads as TGCGCCAGCAGCCAAGATGGCAGGGGATGGGATGGCTACACCTTC. The encoded protein is CASSQDGRGWDGYTF. V is TRBV4-3 and J is TRBJ1-2; TRBD1 is a possible D gene (6 bases). The CDR3 sequence is 15 residues long. Germline CDR1 reads LGHNA; CDR2 reads YSLEER. V was cut by 0 bases and J by 6 bases, with 14 bases left in between.

V usage is TRBV24-1 and J usage is TRBJ2-2, with TRBD2 as a possible D gene (5 bases). The CDR3 consists of 14 residues. Germline-derived CDR1 and CDR2 are KGHDR and SFDVKD. V gave up 3 bases and J gave up 6 bases, with 10 bases separating them. The CDR3 DNA sequence: TGTGCCACCAGTGATCCCGGACTGGCCGGGGAGCTGTTTTTT. As protein: CATSDPGLAGELFF.

J is TRBJ2-7 and V is TRBV28; D remains unclear. The CDR3 has 12 residues. V was cut by 5 bases and J by 5 bases, with 10 bases left in between. Germline-derived CDR1 and CDR2 are MDHEN and SYDVKM. The CDR3 region is CASSARVNEQYF. The CDR3 DNA follows: TGTGCCAGCAGTGCTAGAGTTAACGAGCAGTACTTC.

The J gene is TRBJ1-2, the V gene TRBV18; no firm D call. V was clipped by 2 bases and J by 8 bases, with 6 bases between them. Germline CDR1 is KGHSH and CDR2 is LQKENI. CDR3 length equals 11 residues. CDR3 residues: CASSPSEGYTF. In DNA form, the CDR3 reads TGTGCCAGCTCACCATCGGAGGGCTACACCTTC.

The chain links TRBV11-3 to TRBJ1-1, with D maybe TRBD1 (5 bases). Trimming stripped 5 bases from V and 0 bases from J, with 16 bases between. Per the germline V gene, CDR1 is SGHNT and CDR2 is YENEEA. The CDR3 totals 16 residues. CDR3 protein: CASSHPRPDMNTEAFF. DNA for the CDR3: TGTGCCAGCAGCCACCCGCGGCCGGACATGAACACTGAAGCTTTCTTT.

This rearrangement joins TRBV19 to TRBJ2-7, with 10 bases aligning to TRBD2. V shed 4 bases, J shed 2 bases, and the junction held 2 bases outside the gene matches. The V gene's germline CDR1 is LNHDA and CDR2 SQIVND (reference sequence). The CDR3 consists of 14 residues. The CDR3 region has the DNA TGTGCCAGTAGTACTAGCGGGGGAGCCTACGAGCAGTACTTC. Its translation: CASSTSGGAYEQYF.

CDR3 DNA sequence: TGTGCCAGCAGCTTAGTAGATTATGAGCAGTTCTTC. Amino acid sequence: CASSLVDYEQFF. The V call is TRBV11-3, the J call TRBJ2-1, with D unclear. The CDR3 extends over 12 amino acids. Germline V gene lookup returns CDR1 SGHNT and CDR2 YENEEA. Between the trimmed V and J ends, which lost 1 base and 8 bases, there was a span of 6 bases.

The CDR3 sequence is CASSYRTSGNGELFF. Written as DNA, the CDR3 is TGTGCCAGCAGTTACCGGACTAGCGGGAACGGGGAGCTGTTTTTT. The chain employs TRBV6-5 and TRBJ2-2; TRBD2 aligns across 12 bases. Germline assignment: CDR1 MNHEY and CDR2 SVGAGI. The length of the CDR3 is 15 residues. V dropped 2 bases and J dropped 7; count of bases not matched to a gene: 2.

The V call is TRBV6-5, the J call TRBJ2-7, with 7 bases aligning to TRBD1. This CDR3 is 12 amino acids long. Germline CDR1 MNHEY, CDR2 SVGAGI. V trimming: 6 bases; J trimming: 5 bases; junction bases outside the gene matches: 4. The chain's CDR3 is CASRSTGHEQYF. The CDR3 coding sequence is TGTGCCAGCAGATCGACAGGGCACGAGCAGTACTTC.

The chain uses TRBV19 and TRBJ2-2; TRBD1 matches 9 bases. The CDR3 is made up of 14 amino acids. Per the germline V gene, CDR1 is LNHDA and CDR2 is SQIVND (reference sequence). Losses at the gene ends were 7 bases for V and 3 bases for J; bases not matched to a gene: 3. The CDR3 here is CASKRTGDTGELFF. In DNA form, the CDR3 reads TGTGCCAGTAAACGGACAGGGGACACCGGGGAGCTGTTTTTT.

The rearrangement links TRBV4-3 to TRBJ1-1; 9 bases line up with TRBD1. Germline V CDR1 and CDR2: LGHNA, YSLEER. The CDR3 spans 18 residues. The V and J ends lost 0 bases and 5 bases, in that order; junction bases with no gene match: 13. Here the CDR3 reads CASSQDRGTGRRGTEAFF. The CDR3 DNA reads TGCGCCAGCAGCCAAGACCGGGGGACAGGGCGTAGGGGTACTGAAGCTTTCTTT.

This clone was recorded only once. The chain links TRBV29-1 to TRBJ2-6, with D possibly matching TRBD1 (6 bases). Per the germline V gene, CDR1 is SQVTM and CDR2 is ANQGSEA. V lost 5 bases and J 0 bases, leaving 11 bases between the germline ends. This CDR3 contains 15 residues. The CDR3 DNA sequence: TGCAGCGTTTTACAGGGCTCCTCTGGGGCCAACGTCCTGACTTTC. This translates into CSVLQGSSGANVLTF.

This clone appeared a few times. The rearrangement uses TRBV27 and TRBJ2-7, with 12 bases lining up with TRBD2. This CDR3 comprises 14 residues. Trimming at V came to 5 bases and at J to 3 bases, leaving 2 bases not matched to a gene. From germline, CDR1 is MNHEY and CDR2 SMNVEV (reference sequence). Here the CDR3 reads CASSLTSGGYEQYF. The CDR3 DNA reads as TGTGCCAGCAGTCTGACTAGCGGGGGCTACGAGCAGTACTTC.

CDR3 DNA: TGTGCCAGCACGGAGGGGAGCTCCTACGAGCAGTACTTC. The encoded protein is CASTEGSSYEQYF. The chain employs TRBV28 and TRBJ2-7; a weak D match, TRBD2 (6 bases). Germline V CDR1 and CDR2: MDHEN, SYDVKM. Trimming took 7 bases from V and 0 from J, leaving 10 bases between them. The length of the CDR3 is 13 residues.

The rearrangement uses TRBV19 and TRBJ1-6; D is possibly TRBD1 (6 bases). Trimming shortened V by 2 bases and J by 7 bases, and 18 bases separated the two germline ends. CDR1 and CDR2 from the germline V gene are LNHDA and SQIVND (reference sequence). The CDR3 runs to 17 residues. In DNA form, the CDR3 reads TGTGCCAGTAGTATATCAGGGGCCCACTCGAGAAATTCACCCCTCCACTTT. This gives the protein CASSISGAHSRNSPLHF.

This sequence joins TRBV9 and TRBJ2-7; 12 bases map to TRBD2. Losses at the gene ends were 4 bases for V and 2 bases for J; bases not matched to a gene: 4. Germline values: CDR1 SGDLS, CDR2 YYNGEE. This CDR3 contains 15 residues. CDR3 residues: CASSPRLAGAYEQYF. In DNA form, the CDR3 reads TGTGCCAGCAGCCCCCGACTAGCGGGAGCCTACGAGCAGTACTTC.

The V gene is TRBV4-3, the J gene TRBJ2-7, with 9 bases fitting TRBD1. Trimming removed 0 bases from V and 3 bases from J; junction bases left unmatched: 3. Germline V gene sequence: CDR1 LGHNA, CDR2 YSLEER. CDR3 length: 15 amino acids. This CDR3 is CASSQEGTGLYEQYF. In DNA, the CDR3 is TGCGCCAGCAGCCAAGAGGGGACAGGGCTCTACGAGCAGTACTTC.

The V and J genes are TRBV24-1 and TRBJ2-3, with 10 bases aligning to TRBD2. CDR1 is KGHDR, CDR2 SFDVKD, per germline. The CDR3 is 13 residues long. V lost 9 bases and J lost 4; bases outside the gene matches: 3. The CDR3 DNA is TGTGCCACCGGAGCGGGAGGGTCAGATACGCAGTATTTT. Protein product: CATGAGGSDTQYF.

This chain uses TRBV27 with TRBJ1-3; 8 bases line up with TRBD1. CDR3 length: 15 amino acids. Trimming removed 6 bases from V and 4 bases from J; junction bases left unmatched: 8. CDR1 and CDR2 from the germline V gene are MNHEY and SMNVEV (reference sequence). Here the CDR3 DNA reads TGTGCCAGCAGCGTGACAGGGGTGGGAGGAAACACCATATATTTT. Protein: CASSVTGVGGNTIYF.

The gene calls are TRBV5-1 and TRBJ1-5; 8 bases are shared with TRBD1. CDR3 size: 14 residues. The V gene end was trimmed by 4 bases and the J gene end by 9 bases; junction bases not matched to a gene: 9. CDR1 and CDR2 (germline): SGHRS, YFSETQ. The CDR3 coding sequence is TGCGCCAGCAGCGTCGGACAGGGTCCGGGGCCCCAGCATTTT. Protein sequence: CASSVGQGPGPQHF.

This clone came up once. The rearrangement joins TRBV5-1 to TRBJ2-3, with 9 nucleotides matching TRBD1. The V segment lost 4 bases and the J segment 6 bases; nucleotides outside the gene matches: 9. Germline-derived CDR1 and CDR2 are SGHRS and YFSETQ. This CDR3 comprises 15 residues. This CDR3 is CASSIRQGEGDTQYF. The CDR3 DNA follows: TGCGCCAGCAGCATCCGACAGGGGGAAGGGGATACGCAGTATTTT.

The J gene is TRBJ2-7, the V gene TRBV28; 8 nucleotides line up with TRBD1. V shed 5 bases, J shed 4 bases, and the junction held 7 bases outside the gene matches. The CDR3 extends over 14 amino acids. Germline V gene data show CDR1 as MDHEN and CDR2 as SYDVKM. This chain's CDR3 is CASSPGTGVYEQYF. CDR3 coding DNA: TGTGCCAGCAGTCCCGGGACAGGTGTTTACGAGCAGTACTTC.

The chain's CDR3 is CASSDFYEQYF. The CDR3 coding sequence is TGTGCCAGCAGTGACTTCTACGAGCAGTACTTC. V and J are TRBV25-1 and TRBJ2-7; D is uncertain. The ends were cut back, 3 bases at V and 3 bases at J, with 3 bases in the middle. This CDR3 is 11 amino acids long. The germline gives CDR1 MGHDK, CDR2 SYGVNS.

The chain employs TRBV9 and TRBJ2-2; the match to TRBD1 covers 7 bases. Germline V gene sequence: CDR1 SGDLS, CDR2 YYNGEE. This CDR3 comprises 15 residues. The ends lost 0 bases at V and 10 bases at J; junction bases unmatched: 9. The CDR3 sequence is CASSVGGGKLAELFF. CDR3 nucleotide sequence: TGTGCCAGCAGCGTAGGAGGGGGCAAGTTAGCGGAGCTGTTTTTT.

This chain links TRBV7-3 with TRBJ2-3; D not resolved. The CDR3 sequence is 16 residues long. Germline values: CDR1 SGHTA, CDR2 FQGTGA. The V end was cut by 5 bases, the J end by 0 bases, with 15 bases between. The CDR3 sequence is CASSPNNRLSTDTQYF. The CDR3, as DNA: TGTGCCAGCAGCCCGAACAACCGACTCAGCACAGATACGCAGTATTTT.

The V and J genes are TRBV5-5 and TRBJ2-7, with TRBD2 matching 14 bases. There are 15 residues in the CDR3. The junction had 6 bases not matched to a gene; V was cut back by 3 bases and J by 7 bases. The germline CDR1 and CDR2 sequences are SGHKS and YYEKEE (reference sequence). DNA for the CDR3: TGTGCCAGCAGCTGGGGACTAGCGGGAGCGGGGGAGCAGTACTTC. Its protein product is CASSWGLAGAGEQYF.